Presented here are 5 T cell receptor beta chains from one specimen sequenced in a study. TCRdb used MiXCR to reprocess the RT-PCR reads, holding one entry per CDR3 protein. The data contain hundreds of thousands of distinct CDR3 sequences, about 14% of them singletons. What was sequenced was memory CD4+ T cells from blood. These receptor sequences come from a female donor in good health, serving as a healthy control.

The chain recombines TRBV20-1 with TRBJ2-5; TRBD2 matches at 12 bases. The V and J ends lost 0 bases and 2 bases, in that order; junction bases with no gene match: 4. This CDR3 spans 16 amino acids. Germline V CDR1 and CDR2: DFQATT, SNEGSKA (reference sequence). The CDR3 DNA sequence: TGCAGTGCTAGAGATCTAGCGGGAGGGCGGCAAGAGACCCAGTACTTC. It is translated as CSARDLAGGRQETQYF.

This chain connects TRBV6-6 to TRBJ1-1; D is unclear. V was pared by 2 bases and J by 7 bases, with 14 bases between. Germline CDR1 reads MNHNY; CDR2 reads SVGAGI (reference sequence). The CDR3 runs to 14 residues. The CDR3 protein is CASSYTTEQHEAFF. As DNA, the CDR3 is TGTGCCAGCAGTTACACCACAGAACAACATGAAGCTTTCTTT.

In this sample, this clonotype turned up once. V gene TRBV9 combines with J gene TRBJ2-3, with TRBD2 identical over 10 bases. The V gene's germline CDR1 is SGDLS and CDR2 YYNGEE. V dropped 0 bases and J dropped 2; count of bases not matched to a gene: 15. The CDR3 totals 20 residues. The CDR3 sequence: CASSVAGLAGEIGPTDTQYF. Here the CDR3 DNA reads TGTGCCAGCAGCGTAGCTGGGCTAGCGGGAGAAATTGGGCCCACAGATACGCAGTATTTT.

CDR3 sequence (DNA): TGCGCCAGCAGCCAAGTATCAGGAAACACCATATATTTT. Amino acids: CASSQVSGNTIYF. The rearrangement links TRBV4-3 to TRBJ1-3; D call uncertain. The ends were cut back, 1 base at V and 4 bases at J, with 5 bases in the middle. Looked up from germline, CDR1 is LGHNA and CDR2 is YSLEER. This CDR3 contains 13 residues.

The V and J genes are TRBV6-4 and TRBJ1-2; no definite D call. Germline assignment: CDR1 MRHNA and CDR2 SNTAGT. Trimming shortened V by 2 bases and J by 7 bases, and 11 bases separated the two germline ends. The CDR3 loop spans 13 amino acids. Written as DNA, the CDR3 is TGTGCCAGCAGTGACAGCCAGGCGGGTGGCTACACCTTC. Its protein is CASSDSQAGGYTF.